These 6 T cell receptor beta chains were sequenced from one sample in a study of regulatory T cells in long-lasting Graves disease. Time point denoted: newly diagnosed GD, antithyroid drugs for less than 3 months. With RNA extracted from PBMCs as input, the TCR library was made. Building of the TCR beta libraries involved iRepertoire HTBI primers and Arm-PCR of CDR3 regions. TCRdb re-called the multiplex PCR reads through MiXCR, storing one row per CDR3 protein. The sample includes 360,000 or so distinct CDR3 sequences, roughly 12% of them seen just once. The same data also contributed to another study, on T cells in Graves' hyperthyroidism and ophthalmopathy.

Source: peripheral blood mononuclear cells (PBMCs), taken at new diagnosis, from a patient treated with antithyroid drugs. Source of these receptors: a woman in her late teens or twenties with Graves disease.

This clonotype has a count of ten or more. V gene TRBV20-1 combines with J gene TRBJ2-1; no clear D gene. The CDR3 has 18 residues. Germline assignment: CDR1 DFQATT and CDR2 SNEGSKA (reference sequence). With 7 bases removed from V and 1 base from J, the gap between germline ends came to 26 bases. DNA of the CDR3: TGCAGTGAGTCGGGCCCTGGAATGCCGGGTTATTCCTACAATGAGCAGTTCTTC. This gives the protein CSESGPGMPGYSYNEQFF.

This clonotype was detected many times. This rearrangement joins TRBV2 to TRBJ2-3; D not certain. V was shortened by 6 bases and J by 5 bases, with 15 bases between the two germline ends. Per germline, CDR1 SNHLY and CDR2 FYNNEI. The CDR3 is made up of 14 amino acids. The CDR3 sequence is CASSPTLMGDTQYF. CDR3 DNA sequence: TGTGCCAGCAGCCCAACGCTAATGGGAGATACGCAGTATTTT.

This clonotype appeared many times. The chain is built from TRBV30 and TRBJ1-5; D gene ambiguous. Per the germline V gene, CDR1 is GTSNPN and CDR2 is SVGIG (reference sequence). The CDR3 sequence is 13 residues long. Trimming removed 2 bases from V and 7 bases from J, with 12 bases in between. This CDR3 is CAWSSGGNQPQHF. Written as DNA, the CDR3 is TGTGCCTGGAGTTCAGGAGGGAACCAGCCCCAGCATTTT.

This clonotype was observed a handful of times. J is TRBJ1-2 and V is TRBV19; TRBD1 might be the D (6 bases). Germline CDR1 and CDR2: LNHDA and SQIVND (reference sequence). The CDR3 extends over 16 amino acids. V was trimmed by 3 bases and J by 2 bases, leaving 16 bases between them. The CDR3 DNA is TGTGCCAGTAGTATTCGAGCCGGGACAACGAACTATGGCTACACCTTC. Translated, it gives CASSIRAGTTNYGYTF. Full variable domain (missing parts from reference TRBV19 and TRBJ1-2): DGGITQSPKYLFRKEGQNVTLSCEQNLNHDAMYWYRQDPGQGLRLIYYSQIVNDFQKGDIAEGYSVSREKKESFPLTVTSAQKNPTAFYLCASSIRAGTTNYGYTFGSGTRLTVV.

The chain joins TRBV6-2 or TRBV6-3 to TRBJ2-5; TRBD2 aligns across 11 bases. The junction had 16 bases not matched to a gene; V was cut back by 8 bases and J by 5 bases. Per germline, CDR1 MNHEY and CDR2 SVGEGT. The CDR3 spans 17 residues. The CDR3 coding sequence is TGTGCCAGCGGTTCAAGGGCTAGCGGGAGGCGGCGGGAGACCCAGTACTTC. Translating it yields CASGSRASGRRRETQYF.

The chain uses TRBV3-1 and TRBJ2-5, with no clear D. Per the germline V gene, CDR1 is LGHDT and CDR2 is YNNKEL (reference sequence). The CDR3 is 19 amino acids. The ends were cut back, 0 bases at V and 2 bases at J, with 22 bases in the middle. The CDR3 nucleotides read TGTGCCAGCAGCCAAGAAGTAGTGGTAAACACTAAGAATCAAGAGACCCAGTACTTC. Its translation: CASSQEVVVNTKNQETQYF.